The 32 T cell receptor beta chains presented below share a single source sample, sequenced in a study of technical replicates of blood from a handful of donors. Using immunoSEQ multiplex PCR, the repertoire was profiled, and TCRdb retains in-frame clones only, with some absent. There are more than 60,000 clones in the sample; over 90% occur only once, and roughly 0.25% lies in the top ten. Sequenced sample: T cells isolated from PBMCs. These TCRs come from a human donor in good health.

This sequence joins TRBV5-1 and TRBJ2-3, with D maybe TRBD1 (5 bases). The CDR3 extends over 15 amino acids. Germline V gives CDR1 SGHRS, CDR2 YFSETQ. Deletions cut 0 bases from V and 1 base from J, with 9 bases between. This CDR3 reads CASSLAGPGTDTQYF. The DNA for the CDR3 is TGCGCCAGCAGCTTGGCAGGGCCTGGCACAGATACGCAGTATTTT. The whole variable domain, filled in from reference TRBV5-1 and TRBJ2-3, reads KAGVTQTPRYLIKTRGQQVTLSCSPISGHRSVSWYQQTPGQGLQFLFEYFSETQRNKGNFPGRFSGRQFSNSRSEMNVSTLELGDSALYLCASSLAGPGTDTQYFGPGTRLTVL.

This clone was seen a single time. The gene calls are TRBV6-1 and TRBJ1-5, with 10 bases fitting TRBD1. The V gene end was trimmed by 8 bases and the J gene end by 0 bases; junction bases not matched to a gene: 4. This CDR3 contains 15 residues. CDR1 is MNHNS and CDR2 is SASEGT in the germline V gene. CDR3 residues: CASRQGADSNQPQHF. Written as DNA, the CDR3 is TGTGCCAGCCGACAGGGGGCTGATAGCAATCAGCCCCAGCATTTT.

V usage is TRBV10-3 and J usage is TRBJ1-5; 9 positions match TRBD1. Germline V gives CDR1 ENHRY, CDR2 SYGVKD. The V and J ends lost 1 base and 0 bases, in that order; junction bases with no gene match: 10. The CDR3 is made up of 19 amino acids. The DNA of the CDR3 is TGTGCCATCAGTGAGTTCGGGACAGGGTGGCCTTATAGCAATCAGCCCCAGCATTTT. Translating gives CAISEFGTGWPYSNQPQHF.

This chain's CDR3 is CASSRNPEFRQPQHF. In DNA, the CDR3 is TGTGCCAGCAGTCGTAACCCAGAATTCAGGCAGCCCCAGCATTTT. The rearrangement uses TRBV28 and TRBJ1-5; no definite D call. The CDR3 runs 15 residues. Germline CDR1 MDHEN, CDR2 SYDVKM. Trimming removed 5 bases from V and 7 bases from J, with 18 bases in between.

The CDR3 here is CASSLIRGYEQYF. In nucleotides, the CDR3 is TGTGCCAGCAGTTTAATCAGGGGATACGAGCAGTACTTC. The chain recombines TRBV28 with TRBJ2-7; TRBD1 might be the D (6 bases). CDR1 is MDHEN and CDR2 is SYDVKM in the germline V gene. The V gene lost 2 bases and the J gene lost 4 bases, with 9 bases spanning the gap. The CDR3 is 13 amino acids.

V and J are TRBV5-1 and TRBJ2-1; D is uncertain. V shed 0 bases and J shed 7 bases, with 5 bases lying between them. CDR3 length equals 12 residues. Germline CDR1 SGHRS, CDR2 YFSETQ. The CDR3 nucleotides read TGCGCCAGCAGCTTGGATCAGAATGAGCAGTTCTTC. It specifies CASSLDQNEQFF.

The chain combines TRBV18 with TRBJ1-4; D is unresolved. Trimming took 3 bases from V and 14 from J, leaving 16 bases between them. CDR1 and CDR2 from the germline V gene are KGHSH and LQKENI. The CDR3 loop spans 13 amino acids. CDR3 DNA: TGTGCCAGCTCACCCTCGGTGGGTACTATCCTGTTTTTT. Translation gives CASSPSVGTILFF.

The genes are TRBV5-1 and TRBJ2-5; TRBD1 matches 8 bases. The CDR3 has 16 amino acids. V trimming: 3 bases; J trimming: 5 bases; junction bases outside the gene matches: 12. Germline V gene lookup returns CDR1 SGHRS and CDR2 YFSETQ. CDR3 amino acids: CASSSPGGAGTETQYF. CDR3 coding DNA: TGCGCCAGCAGCTCTCCAGGGGGCGCCGGGACCGAGACCCAGTACTTC.

The chain combines TRBV25-1 with TRBJ2-5; perhaps TRBD2 as D (6 bases). CDR1 is MGHDK and CDR2 is SYGVNS in the germline V gene. V was pared by 6 bases and J by 6 bases, with 20 bases between. The CDR3 is 15 amino acids. The CDR3 region is CASSPSPRDSKTQYF. The CDR3 DNA sequence: TGTGCCAGCAGCCCTTCCCCCCGGGACTCTAAGACCCAGTACTTC.

This clone has only one observation. The J gene is TRBJ2-7, the V gene TRBV11-2; 9 positions agree with TRBD2. V gave up 4 bases and J gave up 0 bases; unmatched junction bases: 4. The germline V gene has CDR1 SGHAT and CDR2 FQNNGV. This CDR3 spans 15 amino acids. The CDR3 DNA reads as TGTGCCAGCAGCTCTGGCGGGGGGGGCTCCTACGAGCAGTACTTC. Translation gives CASSSGGGGSYEQYF.

The chain carries TRBV4-1 and TRBJ2-5, with 11 nucleotides matching TRBD2. Germline V CDR1 and CDR2: MGHRA, YSYEKL. This CDR3 contains 17 residues. After removal of 3 bases from V and 4 bases from J, the junction contained 10 bases not matched to a gene. The CDR3 nucleotides read TGCGCCAGCAGCCAGGGTCGAGCCGGGACTAGCGGAGAGACCCAGTACTTC. It specifies CASSQGRAGTSGETQYF.

This chain uses TRBV28 with TRBJ1-2, with D maybe TRBD1 (6 bases). The CDR3 has 24 amino acids. CDR1 and CDR2 (germline): MDHEN, SYDVKM. With 5 bases removed from V and 3 bases from J, the gap between germline ends came to 43 bases. The CDR3 sequence: CASSLLRPRKRPTPTSGTYYGYTF. The CDR3 bases are TGTGCCAGCAGTCTACTTAGACCTCGGAAGAGGCCGACCCCTACTTCAGGGACATACTATGGCTACACCTTC.

This chain links TRBV5-1 with TRBJ1-5, with 9 bases lining up with TRBD1. This CDR3 has 14 residues. CDR1 and CDR2 from the germline V gene are SGHRS and YFSETQ. The J segment lost 6 bases and the V segment lost 5 bases, leaving 6 bases of the junction unmatched. The CDR3: CASSLTGGPQPQHF. The CDR3 DNA reads as TGCGCCAGCAGTTTGACAGGGGGTCCTCAGCCCCAGCATTTT.

J is TRBJ2-7 and V is TRBV5-4; D is possibly TRBD1 (7 bases). Germline values: CDR1 SGHNT, CDR2 YYREEE (reference sequence). The V end was cut by 2 bases, the J end by 7 bases, with 22 bases between. The CDR3 length is 16 residues. The CDR3 here is CASSLPPGRGDEEQYF. CDR3 sequence (DNA): TGTGCCAGCAGCTTACCCCCGGGCAGGGGGGACGAGGAGCAGTACTTC. Looking up the rest from reference TRBV5-4 and TRBJ2-7 gives the full variable domain: ETGVTQSPTHLIKTRGQQVTLRCSSQSGHNTVSWYQQALGQGPQFIFQYYREEENGRGNFPPRFSGLQFPNYSSELNVNALELDDSALYLCASSLPPGRGDEEQYFGPGTRLTVT.

The chain joins TRBV19 to TRBJ1-5; 10 bases match TRBD1. The germline V gene has CDR1 LNHDA and CDR2 SQIVND (reference sequence). This CDR3 contains 17 residues. V was pared by 5 bases and J by 5 bases, with 12 bases of the junction left unmatched. The CDR3 region is CASSSLPGQGWDQPQHF. The CDR3 nucleotides are TGTGCCAGTAGTTCACTACCGGGACAGGGGTGGGATCAGCCCCAGCATTTT.

This clone was seen once. The rearrangement joins TRBV6-5 to TRBJ1-2; D gene uncertain. Per the germline V gene, CDR1 is MNHEY and CDR2 is SVGAGI. Trimming cost V 1 base and J 5 bases, with 5 bases left between them. The CDR3 is made up of 12 amino acids. In DNA, the CDR3 is TGTGCCAGCAGTTACTTCGGGTATGGCTACACCTTC. Its protein is CASSYFGYGYTF.

J is TRBJ2-5 and V is TRBV11-3; 9 nucleotides agree with TRBD1. CDR1 and CDR2 (germline): SGHNT, YENEEA. V gave up 4 bases and J gave up 5 bases; unmatched junction bases: 5. The length of the CDR3 is 14 residues. Written as DNA, the CDR3 is TGTGCCAGCAGCTCGACAGGGGGATTCGAGACCCAGTACTTC. Its protein is CASSSTGGFETQYF.

The gene calls are TRBV19 and TRBJ1-1; perhaps TRBD1 as D (6 bases). This CDR3 has 13 residues. V dropped 7 bases and J dropped 2 bases, with 11 bases sitting between them. Germline V gives CDR1 LNHDA, CDR2 SQIVND (reference sequence). For the CDR3, the DNA is TGTGCCAGTACCCGGACAGCCAACACTGAAGCTTTCTTT. It encodes CASTRTANTEAFF.

This chain links TRBV5-1 with TRBJ2-7; 10 bases fit TRBD1. The CDR3 totals 15 residues. J lost 5 bases, V lost 3 bases, and 8 bases had no gene match. From germline, CDR1 is SGHRS and CDR2 YFSETQ. Here the CDR3 reads CASSWAGQGRDEQYF. The DNA of the CDR3 is TGCGCCAGCAGCTGGGCGGGACAGGGGCGCGACGAGCAGTACTTC.

CDR3 in amino acids: CASSESTSGYEQYF. In DNA, the CDR3 is TGCGCCAGCAGTGAGTCGACGTCAGGGTACGAGCAGTACTTC. The V call is TRBV10-1, the J call TRBJ2-7, with D maybe TRBD1 (5 bases). The germline V and J ends were trimmed by 0 bases and 4 bases, with 10 bases remaining between them. The CDR3 has 14 amino acids. Germline CDR1 and CDR2: WNHNN and SYGVQD (reference sequence).

CDR3: CASSPKQGLNTEAFF. The CDR3 nucleotides are TGTGCCAGCAGCCCCAAACAGGGTCTCAACACTGAAGCTTTCTTT. The chain employs TRBV7-6 and TRBJ1-1; a possible D gene is TRBD1 (6 bases). Trimming cost V 5 bases and J 2 bases, with 15 bases left between them. Per the germline V gene, CDR1 is SGHVS and CDR2 is FNYEAQ. The length of the CDR3 is 15 residues.

In its sample, this clone was seen once. The chain links TRBV2 to TRBJ2-3, with 9 nucleotides matching TRBD2. This CDR3 region has 18 residues. The ends lost 0 bases at V and 4 bases at J; junction bases unmatched: 11. Germline V gene lookup returns CDR1 SNHLY and CDR2 FYNNEI. DNA for the CDR3: TGTGCCAGCAGTGAAGCCGGGCGGGGGGGATCTGAATCAGATACGCAGTATTTT. Translated, it gives CASSEAGRGGSESDTQYF.

V and J are TRBV4-2 and TRBJ2-7; D might be TRBD2 (5 bases). The CDR3 is made up of 17 amino acids. The germline CDR1 and CDR2 sequences are LGHNA and YNFKEQ. Trimming removed 1 base from V and 3 bases from J, with 19 bases in between. The CDR3 DNA is TGTGCCAGCAGCCAAGTCGGCGGCGGGCCTGACCACTACGAGCAGTACTTC. It is translated as CASSQVGGGPDHYEQYF.

The rearrangement uses TRBV11-2 and TRBJ2-1, with 8 bases matching TRBD2. V was clipped by 5 bases and J by 2 bases; unmatched bases: 5. The CDR3 contains 15 residues. The germline V gene has CDR1 SGHAT and CDR2 FQNNGV. DNA of the CDR3: TGTGCCAGCAGCCGCGGGGGGTATACCTACAATGAGCAGTTCTTC. Translation: CASSRGGYTYNEQFF. The full variable domain, its missing parts supplied by reference TRBV11-2 and TRBJ2-1, is EAGVAQSPRYKIIEKRQSVAFWCNPISGHATLYWYQQILGQGPKLLIQFQNNGVVDDSQLPKDRFSAERLKGVDSTLKIQPAKLEDSAVYLCASSRGGYTYNEQFFGPGTRLTVL.

The J gene is TRBJ2-7, the V gene TRBV7-3; 14 bases agree with TRBD2. There are 14 residues in the CDR3. The J segment lost 8 bases and the V segment lost 5 bases, leaving 5 bases of the junction unmatched. Per germline, CDR1 SGHTA and CDR2 FQGTGA. In DNA form, the CDR3 reads TGTGCCAGCAGCCTGGGACTAGCGGGGGCAAAGCAGTACTTC. Its protein is CASSLGLAGAKQYF.

V usage is TRBV2 and J usage is TRBJ1-4; D ambiguous. Germline V gives CDR1 SNHLY, CDR2 FYNNEI. The CDR3 totals 14 residues. Trimming took off 7 bases at V and 3 bases at J, with 12 bases between the two ends. Here the CDR3 reads CASTPRRANEKLFF. The CDR3 region has the DNA TGTGCCAGCACCCCCCGACGGGCTAATGAAAAACTGTTTTTT.

CDR3 in DNA: TGTGCCAGCAGCTTAACCCTCAGGACAGGGGGGTGGAATTCACCCCTCCACTTT. Its translation: CASSLTLRTGGWNSPLHF. The V and J genes are TRBV7-3 and TRBJ1-6; 10 positions agree with TRBD1. The CDR3 loop spans 18 amino acids. Trimming took 0 bases from V and 7 from J; bases not matched to a gene: 9. Germline CDR1 SGHTA, CDR2 FQGTGA. Looking up the rest from reference TRBV7-3 and TRBJ1-6 gives the full variable domain: GAGVSQTPSNKVTEKGKYVELRCDPISGHTALYWYRQSLGQGPEFLIYFQGTGAADDSGLPNDRFFAVRPEGSVSTLKIQRTERGDSAVYLCASSLTLRTGGWNSPLHFGNGTRLTVT.

The genes are TRBV5-1 and TRBJ2-5; TRBD2 matches at 9 bases. The CDR3 consists of 17 residues. CDR1 is SGHRS and CDR2 is YFSETQ in the germline V gene. The ends lost 4 bases at V and 5 bases at J; junction bases unmatched: 15. The CDR3 DNA reads as TGCGCCAGCAGCCAAATGGGTGTAGCGGGGGCCGGGGAGACCCAGTACTTC. Its protein is CASSQMGVAGAGETQYF.

The chain carries TRBV7-9 and TRBJ2-7, with 9 bases lining up with TRBD2. The germline V gene has CDR1 SEHNR and CDR2 FQNEAQ (reference sequence). The CDR3 length is 14 residues. Unmatched junction bases numbered 3, after V lost 1 base and J lost 5 bases. The CDR3 DNA reads as TGTGCCAGCAGCTTAGAACTAGCGGGCCACGAGCAGTACTTC. It is translated as CASSLELAGHEQYF. Full variable domain (rest looked up from reference TRBV7-9 and TRBJ2-7): DTGVSQNPRHKITKRGQNVTFRCDPISEHNRLYWYRQTLGQGPEFLTYFQNEAQLEKSRLLSDRFSAERPKGSFSTLEIQRTEQGDSAMYLCASSLELAGHEQYFGPGTRLTVT.

The chain combines TRBV7-3 with TRBJ2-1; 11 nucleotides line up with TRBD2. V dropped 1 base and J dropped 0; count of bases not matched to a gene: 11. The CDR3 contains 20 residues. Germline V gives CDR1 SGHTA, CDR2 FQGTGA. Here the CDR3 reads CASSLSVLAGGYLSYNEQFF. The CDR3 nucleotides are TGTGCCAGCAGCTTAAGTGTCCTAGCGGGGGGTTACCTCTCCTACAATGAGCAGTTCTTC.

V gene TRBV7-9 combines with J gene TRBJ2-7, with 11 bases matching TRBD2. The CDR3 has 18 residues. Germline lookup yields CDR1 SEHNR and CDR2 FQNEAQ (reference sequence). Trimming cost V 1 base and J 2 bases; bases outside gene matches: 10. The CDR3 loop is CASSLVALAGAFPYEQYF. The DNA of the CDR3 is TGTGCCAGCAGCTTAGTGGCACTAGCGGGGGCCTTTCCCTACGAGCAGTACTTC.

The rearrangement joins TRBV30 to TRBJ2-7; the D gene is possibly TRBD2 (5 bases). Looked up from germline, CDR1 is GTSNPN and CDR2 is SVGIG (reference sequence). Between the trimmed V and J ends, which lost 0 bases and 3 bases, there was a span of 12 bases. The CDR3 consists of 14 residues. In DNA, the CDR3 is TGTGCCTGGAGTGTATATTTGGGGAGCTACGAGCAGTACTTC. This gives the protein CAWSVYLGSYEQYF.